This paragraph covers one T cell receptor beta chain sequence. V dropped 5 bases and J dropped 13; count of bases not matched to a gene: 10. This CDR3 is 13 amino acids long. Authors' data handling: Reference gene primer amplification yielded estimated nucleated cell counts. Repertoires were generated with immunoSEQ multiplex PCR, while TCRdb's copy carries only in-frame clones and drops some. Clonal size and the V and J genes are those of that table, whereas D and trimming came from the DNA. This table has under 300,000 clones, nearly 90% appearing once. These data belong to a study of blood T cell repertoires in COVID-19. Whole-study context: Donors in the United States, Italy and Spain gave samples during acute or convalescent COVID-19.

The sequenced sample consisted of peripheral blood. J is TRBJ2-1 and V is TRBV12-3 or TRBV12-4, with 8 positions matching TRBD2. This TCR came from a middle-aged woman who had recovered from COVID-19. As DNA, the CDR3 is TGTGCCAGCAGTACTTCCTCCCGGACTAGCCAGTTCTTC. Protein product: CASSTSSRTSQFF.